The clone carrying this TCR beta chain was seen repeatedly, ten times or more. Its target is not known. The read terminates 3 residues ahead of where the CDR3 ends, so the germline J gene completes it. The data are from a study of T cell clonality in common variable immunodeficiency. Study findings and constraints: Fewer TCRbeta clones were shared among CVID subjects than controls.

The CDR3 runs 15 residues. Germline-derived CDR1 and CDR2 are MNHNS and SASEGT. Trimming shortened V by 3 bases and J by 5 bases, and 16 bases separated the two germline ends. Produced via immunoSEQ multiplex PCR; TCRdb's table is partial and in-frame only. The sample includes over 35,000 clones, none of them occurring once. The sample comprised peripheral blood mononuclear cells. The V and J genes are TRBV6-1 and TRBJ2-5; the D gene is possibly TRBD1 (6 bases). This clonotype originated in a person aged 18-70 years in good health. CDR3 DNA (partial): TGTGCCAGCAGTGAGCCAACAGGGACCGCGGAGACC. It is translated as CASSEPTGTAET. The whole CDR3 reads CASSEPTGTAETQYF.